What follows describes a single T cell receptor (beta chain). The germline V gene has CDR1 SGHTA and CDR2 FQGNSA. The CDR3 is made up of 15 amino acids. Trimming removed 0 bases at V and 9 bases at J, with 12 bases between. The data were obtained in a study of T cell changes during pregnancy in multiple sclerosis. Method: immunoSEQ multiplex PCR; TCRdb's copy keeps in-frame clones and lacks some. The sample carries around 70,000 clones, 85% to 95% recorded once. The clonotype originates from a female donor in good health, enrolled as a control in a pregnancy study. The input for sequencing was peripheral blood, taken in the second trimester of pregnancy. The rearrangement joins TRBV7-2 to TRBJ1-6; the D gene is possibly TRBD1 (5 bases). The DNA of the CDR3 is TGTGCCAGCAGCTTAGCGCGGGGGGTAGGTTCACCCCTCCACTTT. It is translated as CASSLARGVGSPLHF.